This T cell receptor (beta chain) derives from a study of cytomegalovirus exposure and HLA in healthy donors. Whole-study findings and limits: Altogether, about 160 TCR beta chains were recorded as cytomegalovirus-associated. Later findings reportedly placed an Asian-associated ancestry cluster below the roughly 700-donor mean for N-insertions.

Each donor was healthy, and each was a bone marrow donor. Primers included in the PCR were 60 Vbeta and 13 Jbeta primers. Profiled with immunoSEQ multiplex PCR; TCRdb holds only in-frame clones, not every one. The data contain more than 110,000 clones, around 73% of them singletons. This clone was recorded once. The antigen is unknown. The CDR3 has 15 residues. Germline V gives CDR1 SGDLS, CDR2 YYNGEE. Trimming removed 5 bases at V and 4 bases at J, with 13 bases between. The sample consisted of PBMCs. This chain joins TRBV9 and TRBJ2-6, with D perhaps TRBD2 (6 bases). This TCR was sampled from a human donor in good health. CDR3 bases: TGTGCCAGCAGTGAAAGGACTAACGGGGCCAACGTCCTGACTTTC. It yields the protein CASSERTNGANVLTF. Full variable domain (outside the CDR3, taken from reference TRBV9 and TRBJ2-6): DSGVTQTPKHLITATGQRVTLRCSPRSGDLSVYWYQQSLDQGLQFLIQYYNGEERAKGNILERFSAQQFPDLHSELNLSSLELGDSALYFCASSERTNGANVLTFGAGSRLTVL.